This T cell receptor (beta chain) was observed in a study of T cell changes during pregnancy in multiple sclerosis. The table came from immunoSEQ multiplex PCR; TCRdb's copy has only in-frame clones and leaves some out. The sample yields tens of thousands of clones, almost 95% seen once. The TCR sequence derives from a female donor with multiple sclerosis, enrolled in a pregnancy study. Sequenced material: peripheral blood, taken before pregnancy.

CDR3 nucleotides: TGTGCCAGCAGCTTGAGTAGCGGGAGAACCTACGAGCAGTACTTC. Translating gives CASSLSSGRTYEQYF. The V gene is TRBV5-4, the J gene TRBJ2-7; 9 positions match TRBD2. This CDR3 is 15 amino acids long. Germline trimming cut 1 base from V and 2 bases from J; bases unmatched to any gene: 4. Per the germline V gene, CDR1 is SGHNT and CDR2 is YYREEE (reference sequence).